This TCR beta chain comes out of a study of blood T cell repertoires in COVID-19. The overall study: Acute and convalescent COVID-19 specimens originated in the United States, Italy and Spain. Sample material is recorded as cDNA or gDNA derived from T cells, B-cell-depleted T cells, or PBMCs.

This clone came up a few times. As processed by the authors: Reference gene primers were amplified, and this amplification served to estimate nucleated cell counts. Profiled with immunoSEQ multiplex PCR; TCRdb holds only in-frame clones, not every one. D and trimming come from the DNA, and the V and J calls and clone size come from that table. In the table there are roughly 46,000 clones, roughly 88% of which are singletons. Germline values: CDR1 LGHNA, CDR2 YNFKEQ. This CDR3 has 13 amino acids. V was trimmed by 5 bases and J by 6 bases, leaving 13 bases between them. The origin of this receptor is a human donor with active COVID-19. The donor label of this sample is uncertain. J is TRBJ1-2 and V is TRBV4-2; D is unclear. Sequenced input: peripheral blood. CDR3 sequence (DNA): TGTGCCAGCAGCGAACAAAACACACATGGCTACACCTTC. This encodes CASSEQNTHGYTF.